The sequence of this T cell receptor beta chain was determined in a study of CD8 T cells in ankylosing spondylitis. General study findings and limits: Blood from ankylosing spondylitis patients appeared to carry a characteristic roughly eight-variant TCR beta motif. Enrichment of disease-linked clones was reportedly significant in matched ankylosing spondylitis synovial fluid. Prior literature has documented some motif variants in synovial fluid and blood from reactive arthritis.

The CDR3 has 13 residues. V lost 0 bases, J lost 4 bases, and 6 bases lay in between. The germline gives CDR1 SGHAT, CDR2 FQNNGV. Using quantitative 5'-RACE with molecular barcodes, the authors made TCR beta libraries. Each CDR3 protein gets one entry after TCRdb re-called the 5' RACE reads with MiXCR. The sample gives around 39,000 distinct CDR3 sequences, around an eighth of which show up once; more than 25% is in the top ten. This clonotype was picked up many times. The target antigen is unknown. The genes are TRBV11-2 and TRBJ1-2, with unresolved D. This receptor was obtained from a male donor with ankylosing spondylitis. Sequenced sample: synovial fluid, either unsorted or a sorted T cell fraction (not recorded which). In DNA, the CDR3 is TGTGCCAGCAGCTTAGATGGGCGCTATGGCTACACCTTC. This gives the protein CASSLDGRYGYTF.